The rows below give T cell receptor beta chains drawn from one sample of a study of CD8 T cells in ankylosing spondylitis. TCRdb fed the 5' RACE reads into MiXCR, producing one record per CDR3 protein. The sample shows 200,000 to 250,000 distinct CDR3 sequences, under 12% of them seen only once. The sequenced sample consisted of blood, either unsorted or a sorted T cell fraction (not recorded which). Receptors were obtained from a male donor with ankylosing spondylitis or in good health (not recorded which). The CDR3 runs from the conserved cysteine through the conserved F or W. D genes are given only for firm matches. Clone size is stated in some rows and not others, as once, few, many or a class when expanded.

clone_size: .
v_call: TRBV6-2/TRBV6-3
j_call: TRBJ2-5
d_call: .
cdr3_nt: TGTGCCAGCAGCCCAACCTGGGGCGGGTACCAAGAGACCCAGTACTTC
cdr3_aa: CASSPTWGGYQETQYF

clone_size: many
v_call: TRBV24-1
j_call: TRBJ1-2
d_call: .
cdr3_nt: TGTGCCACCAGTTCGGGATATGGCTACACCTTC
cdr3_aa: CATSSGYGYTF

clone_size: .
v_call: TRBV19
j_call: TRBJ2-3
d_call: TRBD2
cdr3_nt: TGTGCCAGTAGCCCCCAGCGGGGGGGCCTACAGACGTACACAGATACGCAGTATTTT
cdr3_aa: CASSPQRGGLQTYTDTQYF

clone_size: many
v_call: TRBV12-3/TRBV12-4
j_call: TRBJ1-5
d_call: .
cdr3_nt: TGTGCCAGCAGTTGGCGCGGGCCCGGGAATCAGCCCCAGCATTTT
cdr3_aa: CASSWRGPGNQPQHF

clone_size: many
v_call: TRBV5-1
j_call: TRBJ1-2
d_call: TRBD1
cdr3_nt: TGCGCCAGCAGAAACACGGACAGGTGGAATGGCTACACCTTC
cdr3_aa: CASRNTDRWNGYTF

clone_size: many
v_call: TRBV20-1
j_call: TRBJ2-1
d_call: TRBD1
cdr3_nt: TGCAGTGCTAGAGACGGGGACAGGGGGTATTTCAATGAGCAGTTCTTC
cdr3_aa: CSARDGDRGYFNEQFF

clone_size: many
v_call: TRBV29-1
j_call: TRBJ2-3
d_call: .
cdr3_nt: TGCAGCGTTTTCGGACCTCCCCCAGATACGCAGTATTTT
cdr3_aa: CSVFGPPPDTQYF

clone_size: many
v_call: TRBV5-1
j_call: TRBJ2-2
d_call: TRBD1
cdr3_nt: TGCGCCAGCAGCCAGACAGGGACCGGGGAGCTGTTTTTT
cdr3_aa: CASSQTGTGELFF

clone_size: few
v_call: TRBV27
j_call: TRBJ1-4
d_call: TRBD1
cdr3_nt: TGTGCCAGCAGTCCCCGACAGGGGAGGGAAGAAAAACTGTTTTTT
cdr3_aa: CASSPRQGREEKLFF

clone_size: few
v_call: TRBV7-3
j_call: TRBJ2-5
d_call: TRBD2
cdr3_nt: TGTGCCAGCAGCTTAATCGGGACTAGTGCAGAGACCCAGTACTTC
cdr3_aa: CASSLIGTSAETQYF

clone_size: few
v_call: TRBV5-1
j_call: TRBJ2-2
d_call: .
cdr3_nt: TGCGCCAGCAGCTCCGGGTTCGGATCCGGGGAGCTGTTTTTT
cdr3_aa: CASSSGFGSGELFF

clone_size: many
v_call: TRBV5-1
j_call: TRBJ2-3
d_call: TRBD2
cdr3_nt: TGCGCCAGCAGCTTCCTAGCGGGGGCGGGAGATACGCAGTATTTT
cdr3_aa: CASSFLAGAGDTQYF

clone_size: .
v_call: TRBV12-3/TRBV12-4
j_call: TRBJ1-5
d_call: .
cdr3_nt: TGTGCCAGCACTCCACGGGGGGGGATAAATCAGCCCCAGCATTTT
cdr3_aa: CASTPRGGINQPQHF

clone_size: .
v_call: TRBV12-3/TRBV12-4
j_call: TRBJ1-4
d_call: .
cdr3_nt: TGTGCCAGCAGCCCGGGGCCCGAAAAACTGTTTTTT
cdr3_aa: CASSPGPEKLFF

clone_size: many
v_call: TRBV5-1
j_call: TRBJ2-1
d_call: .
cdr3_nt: TGCGCCAGCAGCAGGCAGGTGAACCAACACAATGAGCAGTTCTTC
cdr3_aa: CASSRQVNQHNEQFF

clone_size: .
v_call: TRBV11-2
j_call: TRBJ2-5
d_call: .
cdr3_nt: TGTGCCAGCAGGTTCGGGACGGCGCCAGGGGAGACCCAGTACTTC
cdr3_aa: CASRFGTAPGETQYF

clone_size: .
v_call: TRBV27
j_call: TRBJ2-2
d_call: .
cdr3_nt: TGTGCCAGCAGTCGGCTTGGGGCCGGGGAGCTGTTTTTT
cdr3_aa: CASSRLGAGELFF

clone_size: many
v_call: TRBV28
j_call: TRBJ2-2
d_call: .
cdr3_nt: TGTGCCAGCACCTTTCCTGAGGGGCGCACCACCGGGGAGCTGTTTTTT
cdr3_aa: CASTFPEGRTTGELFF

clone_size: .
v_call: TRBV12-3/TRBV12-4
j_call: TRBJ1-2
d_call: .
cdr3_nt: TGTGCCAGCAGCTCTAAGGGTAGGGGGGTGCGTGGCTACACCTTC
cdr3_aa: CASSSKGRGVRGYTF

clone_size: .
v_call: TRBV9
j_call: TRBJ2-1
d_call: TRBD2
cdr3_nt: TGTGCCAGCAAACTAGCGGGGATCTCCTACAATGAGCAGTTCTTC
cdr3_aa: CASKLAGISYNEQFF

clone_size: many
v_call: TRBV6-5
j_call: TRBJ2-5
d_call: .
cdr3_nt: TGTGCCAGCAGTTTCAAATCTGGGGCCCAGTACTTC
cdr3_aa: CASSFKSGAQYF

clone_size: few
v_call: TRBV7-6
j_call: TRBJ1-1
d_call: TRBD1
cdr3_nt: TGTGCCAGCAGCTTATCTCCACAGGGGAGCTTGGGTGGGGCTTTCTTT
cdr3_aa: CASSLSPQGSLGGAFF

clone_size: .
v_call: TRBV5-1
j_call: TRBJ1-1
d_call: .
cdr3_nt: TGCGCCAGCAGCCTGTCGGAGGGGTACACTGAAGCTTTCTTT
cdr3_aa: CASSLSEGYTEAFF

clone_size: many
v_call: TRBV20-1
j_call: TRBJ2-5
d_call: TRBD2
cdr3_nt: TGCAGTGCCCCCGGGACTAGTTCGTCTTATCAAGAGACCCAGTACTTC
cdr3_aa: CSAPGTSSSYQETQYF

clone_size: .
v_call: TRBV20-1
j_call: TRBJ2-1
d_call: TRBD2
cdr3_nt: TGCAGTGCTAGGGATCGCGGGGGGTCGGTCGCCTACAATGAGCAGTTCTTC
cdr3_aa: CSARDRGGSVAYNEQFF

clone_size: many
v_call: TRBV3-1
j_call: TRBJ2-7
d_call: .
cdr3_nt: TGTGCCAGCAGCCGAGCCTACGAGCAGTACTTC
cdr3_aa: CASSRAYEQYF

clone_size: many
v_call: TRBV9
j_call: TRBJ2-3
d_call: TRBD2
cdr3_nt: TGTGCCAGCAGCGTAGCTTCGGGACTAGCGGGTCAAGATACGCAGTATTTT
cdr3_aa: CASSVASGLAGQDTQYF

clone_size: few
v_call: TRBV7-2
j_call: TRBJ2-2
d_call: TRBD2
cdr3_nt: TGTGCCAGCAGCACGGGACTAGCGGGGGGGAATAGCGGGGAGCTGTTTTTT
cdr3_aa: CASSTGLAGGNSGELFF

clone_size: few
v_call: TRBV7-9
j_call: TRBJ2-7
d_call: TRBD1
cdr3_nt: TGTGCCAGCAGCTTAGCGGGAGACAGGGTCGAGCAGTACTTC
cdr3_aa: CASSLAGDRVEQYF

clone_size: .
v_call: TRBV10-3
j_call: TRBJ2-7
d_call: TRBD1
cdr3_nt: TGTGCCACCCTCCGGGACAGGGACTACGAGCAGTACTTC
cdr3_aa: CATLRDRDYEQYF

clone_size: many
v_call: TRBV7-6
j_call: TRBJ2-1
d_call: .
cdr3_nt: TGTGCCAGCAGCTCATCGCCGGGGGACCTCATATACAATGAGCAGTTCTTC
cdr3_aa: CASSSSPGDLIYNEQFF

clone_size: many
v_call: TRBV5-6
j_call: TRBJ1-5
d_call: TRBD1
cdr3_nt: TGTGCCAGCAGTTATACAGGGGCCGGGCAGCCCCAGCATTTT
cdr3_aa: CASSYTGAGQPQHF

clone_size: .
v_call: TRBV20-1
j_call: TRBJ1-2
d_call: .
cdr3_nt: TGCAGTGCTCGAGGTGGCTACACCTTC
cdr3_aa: CSARGGYTF

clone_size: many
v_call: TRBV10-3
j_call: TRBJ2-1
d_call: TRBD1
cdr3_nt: TGTGCCATCAGCCGGGGGACAGGGGATGACCTGAATGAGCAGTTCTTC
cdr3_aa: CAISRGTGDDLNEQFF

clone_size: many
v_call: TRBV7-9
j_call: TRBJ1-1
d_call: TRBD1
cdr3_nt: TGTGCCAGCAGCTTTACAGGGGACACTGAAGCTTTCTTT
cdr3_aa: CASSFTGDTEAFF

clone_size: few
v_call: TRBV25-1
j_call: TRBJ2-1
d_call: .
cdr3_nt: TGTGCCAGCAGTGAATTCCCAGCGGACTCCTACAATGAGCAGTTCTTC
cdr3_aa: CASSEFPADSYNEQFF

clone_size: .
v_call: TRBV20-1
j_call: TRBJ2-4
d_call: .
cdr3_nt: TGCAGTGCTAGAGAGGGAGCCAAAAACATTCAGTACTTC
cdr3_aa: CSAREGAKNIQYF

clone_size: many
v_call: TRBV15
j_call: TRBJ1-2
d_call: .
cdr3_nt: TGTGCCACCAACTCGGCGGGGCGCAAGGCGAGTAACTATGGCTACACCTTC
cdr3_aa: CATNSAGRKASNYGYTF

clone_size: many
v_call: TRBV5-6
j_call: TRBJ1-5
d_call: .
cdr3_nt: TGTGCCAGCGTCCCCAATGCGTTAGTAGCTCAGCCCCAGCATTTT
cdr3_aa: CASVPNALVAQPQHF

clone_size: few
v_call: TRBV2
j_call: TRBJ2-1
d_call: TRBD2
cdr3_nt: TGTGCCAGCAGCGGTAGGATCGGGGGGTATGGAGGGAATGAGCAGTTCTTC
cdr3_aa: CASSGRIGGYGGNEQFF

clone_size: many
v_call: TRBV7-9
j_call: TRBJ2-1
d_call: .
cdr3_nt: TGTGCCAGCAGCTTAGTCCGGCGGGGGCTTATCTACAATGAGCAGTTCTTC
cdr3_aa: CASSLVRRGLIYNEQFF

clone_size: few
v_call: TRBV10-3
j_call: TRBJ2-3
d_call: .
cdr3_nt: TGTGCCATCAGTGAGTCGTCGGGCACAGATACGCAGTATTTT
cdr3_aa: CAISESSGTDTQYF

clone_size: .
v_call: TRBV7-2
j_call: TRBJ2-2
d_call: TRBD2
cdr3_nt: TGTGCCAGCACCCTCTTGCCGGGGGGTGGGACCGGGGAGCTGTTTTTT
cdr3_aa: CASTLLPGGGTGELFF

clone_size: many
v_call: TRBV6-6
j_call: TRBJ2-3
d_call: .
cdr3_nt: TGTGCCAGCAGTACGTTCACAGATACGCAGTATTTT
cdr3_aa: CASSTFTDTQYF

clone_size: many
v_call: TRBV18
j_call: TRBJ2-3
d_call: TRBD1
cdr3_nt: TGTGCCAGCTCACCAGGAGGACAGGGTGTCACAGATACGCAGTATTTT
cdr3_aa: CASSPGGQGVTDTQYF

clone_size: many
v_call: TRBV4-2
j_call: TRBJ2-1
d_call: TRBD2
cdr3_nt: TGTGCCAGCAGCGCCCGAGGTCAGCGGGGGGCGCAGTTCTTC
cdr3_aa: CASSARGQRGAQFF

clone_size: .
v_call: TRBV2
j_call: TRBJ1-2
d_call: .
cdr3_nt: TGTGCCAGCAGTGAAAACGTTGGGGACTATGGCTACACCTTC
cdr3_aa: CASSENVGDYGYTF

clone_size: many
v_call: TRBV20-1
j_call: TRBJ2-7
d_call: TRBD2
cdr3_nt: TGCAGTGCTAGAATCCTAGCGGGTTCCTACGAGCAGTACTTC
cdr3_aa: CSARILAGSYEQYF

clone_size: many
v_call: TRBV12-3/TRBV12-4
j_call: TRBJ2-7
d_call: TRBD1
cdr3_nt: TGTGCCAGCAGTTATACCGGGACAGCAGGCTACGAGCAGTACTTC
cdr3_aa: CASSYTGTAGYEQYF

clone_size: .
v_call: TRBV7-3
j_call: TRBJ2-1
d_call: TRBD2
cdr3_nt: TGTGCCAGCAGCTTCCTTGGCGGGGGGGCTTTAAATGAGCAGTTCTTC
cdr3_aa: CASSFLGGGALNEQFF

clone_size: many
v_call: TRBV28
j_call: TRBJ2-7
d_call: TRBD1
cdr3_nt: TGTGCCAGCAGTCCCCTTCCACAGGGGGTCTACGAGCAGTACTTC
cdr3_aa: CASSPLPQGVYEQYF

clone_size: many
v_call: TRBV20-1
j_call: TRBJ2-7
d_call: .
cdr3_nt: TGCAGTGCTGAGACGGGGACGCGGCAACTGGACGAGCAGTACTTC
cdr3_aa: CSAETGTRQLDEQYF

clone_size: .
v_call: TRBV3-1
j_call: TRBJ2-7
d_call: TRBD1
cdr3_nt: TGTGCCTGCAGCCGCGGGACAGGGCTCGAAGGGGAGCAGTACTTC
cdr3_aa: CACSRGTGLEGEQYF

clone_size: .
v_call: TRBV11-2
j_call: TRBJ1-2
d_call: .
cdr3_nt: TGTGCCAGCAGCTTAGAGGCGGGCTATGGCTACACCTTC
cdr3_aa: CASSLEAGYGYTF

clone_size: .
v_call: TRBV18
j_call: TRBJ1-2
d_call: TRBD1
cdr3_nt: TGTGCCAGCTCAGAGGACAGGGTGGCCTATGGCTACACCTTC
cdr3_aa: CASSEDRVAYGYTF